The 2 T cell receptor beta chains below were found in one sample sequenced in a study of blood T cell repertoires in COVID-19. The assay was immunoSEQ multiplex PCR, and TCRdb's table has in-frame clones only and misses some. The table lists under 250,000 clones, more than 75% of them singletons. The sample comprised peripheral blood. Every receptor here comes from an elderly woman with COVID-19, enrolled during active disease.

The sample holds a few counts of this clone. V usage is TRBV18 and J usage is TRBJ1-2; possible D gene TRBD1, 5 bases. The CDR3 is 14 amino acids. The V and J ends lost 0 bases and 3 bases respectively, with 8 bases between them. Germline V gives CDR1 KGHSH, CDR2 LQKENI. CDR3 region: CASSPPTDYYGYTF. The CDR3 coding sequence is TGTGCCAGCTCACCACCGACAGATTACTATGGCTACACCTTC.

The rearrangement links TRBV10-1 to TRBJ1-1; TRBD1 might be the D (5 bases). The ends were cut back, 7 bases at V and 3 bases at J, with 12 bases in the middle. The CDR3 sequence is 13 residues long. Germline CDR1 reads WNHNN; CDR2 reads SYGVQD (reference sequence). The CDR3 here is CASNGGRDTEAFF. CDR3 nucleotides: TGCGCCAGCAATGGGGGGAGGGACACTGAAGCTTTCTTT.